This T cell receptor beta chain comes out of a study of blood T cell repertoires in COVID-19. Study-level information: Researchers got acute and convalescent COVID-19 samples from the United States, Italy and Spain.

Germline V gene lookup returns CDR1 KGHSH and CDR2 LQKENI. CDR3 length: 16 residues. The J segment lost 5 bases and the V segment lost 6 bases, leaving 13 bases of the junction unmatched. Authors' processing steps: Reference gene primer amplification in the assay estimated nucleated cell counts. Profiling relied on immunoSEQ multiplex PCR, and the TCRdb table lists in-frame clones only, not all of them. Clone size and V and J calls were adopted from that table, with D and trimming inferred from the DNA. In the table there are about 190,000 clones, roughly 90% of which are singletons. Sequenced input: peripheral blood. The TCR originated in a man between 18 and 29 years old with active or convalescent COVID-19. This chain joins TRBV18 and TRBJ2-7, with 10 bases lining up with TRBD1. DNA for the CDR3: TGTGCCAGCTCCACCAGAGGCGGGACAGGGGTCCACGAGCAGTACTTC. Its translation is CASSTRGGTGVHEQYF.